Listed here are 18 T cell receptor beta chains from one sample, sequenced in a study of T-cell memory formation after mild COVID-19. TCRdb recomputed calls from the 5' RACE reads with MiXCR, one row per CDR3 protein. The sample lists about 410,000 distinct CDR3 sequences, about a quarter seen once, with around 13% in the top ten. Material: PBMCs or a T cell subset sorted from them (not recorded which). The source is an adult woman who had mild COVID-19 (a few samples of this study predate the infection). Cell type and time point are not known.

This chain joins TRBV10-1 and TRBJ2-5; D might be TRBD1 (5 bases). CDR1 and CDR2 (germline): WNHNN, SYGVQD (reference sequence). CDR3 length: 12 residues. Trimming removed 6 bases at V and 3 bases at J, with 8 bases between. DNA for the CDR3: TGCGCCAGCAGCGACAGAGAAGAGACCCAGTACTTC. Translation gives CASSDREETQYF.

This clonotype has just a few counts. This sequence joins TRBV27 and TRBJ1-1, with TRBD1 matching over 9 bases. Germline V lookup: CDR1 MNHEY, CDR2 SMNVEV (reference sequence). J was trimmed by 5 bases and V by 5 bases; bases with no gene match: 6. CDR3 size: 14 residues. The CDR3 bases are TGTGCCAGCAGTAGGACAGGGGCAGGGACTGAAGCTTTCTTT. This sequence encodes CASSRTGAGTEAFF.

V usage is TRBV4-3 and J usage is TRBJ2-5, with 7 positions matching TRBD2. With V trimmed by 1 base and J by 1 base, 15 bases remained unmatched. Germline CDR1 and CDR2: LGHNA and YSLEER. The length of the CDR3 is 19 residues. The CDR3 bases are TGCGCCAGCAGCCAAGTCGCTTTGCGGGGGAGCCGCAGCCAAGAGACCCAGTACTTC. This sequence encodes CASSQVALRGSRSQETQYF.

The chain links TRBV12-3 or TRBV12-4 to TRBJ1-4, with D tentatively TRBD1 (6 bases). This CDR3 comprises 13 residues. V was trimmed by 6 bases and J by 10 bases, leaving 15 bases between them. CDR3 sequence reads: CASSAYREGKLFF. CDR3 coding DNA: TGTGCCAGCAGCGCCTACAGGGAAGGAAAACTGTTTTTT.

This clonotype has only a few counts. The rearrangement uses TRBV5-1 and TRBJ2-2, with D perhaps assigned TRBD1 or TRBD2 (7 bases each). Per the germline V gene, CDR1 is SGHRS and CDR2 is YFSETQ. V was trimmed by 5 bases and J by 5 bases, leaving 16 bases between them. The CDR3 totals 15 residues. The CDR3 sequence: CASRPRQGGTGELFF. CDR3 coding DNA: TGCGCCAGCAGACCCCGACAGGGAGGGACCGGGGAGCTGTTTTTT. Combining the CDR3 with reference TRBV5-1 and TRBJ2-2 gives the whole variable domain KAGVTQTPRYLIKTRGQQVTLSCSPISGHRSVSWYQQTPGQGLQFLFEYFSETQRNKGNFPGRFSGRQFSNSRSEMNVSTLELGDSALYLCASRPRQGGTGELFFGEGSRLTVL.

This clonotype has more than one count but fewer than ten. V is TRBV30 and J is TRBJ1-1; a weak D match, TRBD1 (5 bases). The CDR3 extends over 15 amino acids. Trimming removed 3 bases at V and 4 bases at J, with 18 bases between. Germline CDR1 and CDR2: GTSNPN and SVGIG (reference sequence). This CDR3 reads CAWSAPGVGTTEAFF. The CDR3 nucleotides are TGTGCCTGGAGCGCGCCCGGAGTTGGGACCACTGAAGCTTTCTTT.

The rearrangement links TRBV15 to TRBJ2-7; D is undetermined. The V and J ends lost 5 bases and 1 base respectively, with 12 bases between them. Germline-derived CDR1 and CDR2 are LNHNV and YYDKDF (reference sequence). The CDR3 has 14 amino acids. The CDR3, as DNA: TGTGCCACCAGCGGCATCAAGGGATCCTACGAGCAGTACTTC. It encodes CATSGIKGSYEQYF.

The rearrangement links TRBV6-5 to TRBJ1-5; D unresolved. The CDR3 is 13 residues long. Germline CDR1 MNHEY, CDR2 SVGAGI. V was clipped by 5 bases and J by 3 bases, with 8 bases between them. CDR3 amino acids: CASSTAPNQPQHF. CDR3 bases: TGTGCCAGCAGTACAGCACCCAATCAGCCCCAGCATTTT.

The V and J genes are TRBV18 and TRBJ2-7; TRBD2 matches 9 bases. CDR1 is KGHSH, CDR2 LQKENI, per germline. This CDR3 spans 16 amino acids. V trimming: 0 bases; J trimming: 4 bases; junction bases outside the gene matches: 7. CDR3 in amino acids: CASSPPNGGRVYEQYF. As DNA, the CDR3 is TGTGCCAGCTCACCACCGAACGGCGGGAGGGTATACGAGCAGTACTTC.

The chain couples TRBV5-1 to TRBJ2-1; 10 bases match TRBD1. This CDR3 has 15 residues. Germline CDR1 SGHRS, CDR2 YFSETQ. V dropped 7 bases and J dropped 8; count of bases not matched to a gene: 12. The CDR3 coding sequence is TGCGCCAGCGGTCCCGGGGACAGGGGAGGGGATGAGCAGTTCTTC. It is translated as CASGPGDRGGDEQFF.

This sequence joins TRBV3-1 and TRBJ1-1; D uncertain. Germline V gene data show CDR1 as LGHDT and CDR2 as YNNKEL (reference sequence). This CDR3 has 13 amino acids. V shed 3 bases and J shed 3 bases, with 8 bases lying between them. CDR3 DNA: TGTGCCAGCAGCCAGGGCAGAGACACTGAAGCTTTCTTT. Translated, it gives CASSQGRDTEAFF.

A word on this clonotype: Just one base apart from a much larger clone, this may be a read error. The DNA for the CDR3 is TGCGCCAGCAGCCGAGAAGCAACCCGAACAGATACGCAGTATTTT. Protein sequence: CASSREATRTDTQYF. V gene TRBV4-1 combines with J gene TRBJ2-3, with unresolved D. The CDR3 extends over 15 amino acids. Germline CDR1 and CDR2: MGHRA and YSYEKL. V gave up 4 bases and J gave up 3 bases, with 14 bases separating them.

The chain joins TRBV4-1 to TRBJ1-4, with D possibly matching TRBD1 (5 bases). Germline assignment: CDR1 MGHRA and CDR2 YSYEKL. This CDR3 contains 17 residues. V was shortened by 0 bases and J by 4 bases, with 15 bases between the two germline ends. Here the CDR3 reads CASSQDTWGLNNEKLFF. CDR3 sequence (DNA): TGCGCCAGCAGCCAAGATACCTGGGGGTTGAATAATGAAAAACTGTTTTTT.

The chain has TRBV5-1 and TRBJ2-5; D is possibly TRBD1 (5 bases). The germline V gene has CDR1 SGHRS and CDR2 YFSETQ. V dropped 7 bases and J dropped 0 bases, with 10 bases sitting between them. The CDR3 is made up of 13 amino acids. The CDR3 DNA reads TGCGCCAGCGTCGCGGACAACCAAGAGACCCAGTACTTC. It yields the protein CASVADNQETQYF.

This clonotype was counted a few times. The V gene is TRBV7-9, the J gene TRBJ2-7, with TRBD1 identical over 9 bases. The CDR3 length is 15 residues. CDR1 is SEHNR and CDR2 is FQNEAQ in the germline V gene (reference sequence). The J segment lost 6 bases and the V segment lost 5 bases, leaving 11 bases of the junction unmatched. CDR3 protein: CASSGPGQGPSEQYF. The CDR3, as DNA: TGTGCCAGCAGCGGACCGGGACAGGGCCCTTCCGAGCAGTACTTC.

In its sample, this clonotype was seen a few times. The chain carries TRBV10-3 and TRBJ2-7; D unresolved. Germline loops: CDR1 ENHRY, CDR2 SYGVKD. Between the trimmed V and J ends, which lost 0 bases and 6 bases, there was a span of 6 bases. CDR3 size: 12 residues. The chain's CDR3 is CAISESWGEQYF. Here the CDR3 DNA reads TGTGCCATCAGTGAGTCGTGGGGCGAGCAGTACTTC.

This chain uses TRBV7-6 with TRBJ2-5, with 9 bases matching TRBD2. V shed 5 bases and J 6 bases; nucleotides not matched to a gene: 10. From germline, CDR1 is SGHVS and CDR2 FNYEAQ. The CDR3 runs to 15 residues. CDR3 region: CASSLLAGAGKTQYF. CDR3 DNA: TGTGCCAGCAGCCTATTAGCGGGGGCTGGAAAGACCCAGTACTTC.

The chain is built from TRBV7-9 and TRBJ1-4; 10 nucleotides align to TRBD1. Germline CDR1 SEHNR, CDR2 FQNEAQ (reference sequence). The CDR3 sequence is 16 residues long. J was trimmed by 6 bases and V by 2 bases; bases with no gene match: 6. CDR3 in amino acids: CASSLWTGGKDEKLFF. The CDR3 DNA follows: TGTGCCAGCAGCTTATGGACAGGGGGGAAGGATGAAAAACTGTTTTTT.